The next 13 T cell receptor beta chains were all read from a single sample in a study of yellow fever vaccine responses in identical twins. TCRdb used MiXCR to reprocess the RT-PCR reads, holding one entry per CDR3 protein. The profile shows around 13,000 distinct CDR3 sequences, 84% of them singletons. Sequenced material: T cells from blood (PBMCs), unsorted or a sorted subset (not recorded which), taken before or after yellow fever vaccination (not recorded which). The receptor source for this set is a woman aged 18-35 years who received the yellow fever vaccine.

This chain joins TRBV20-1 and TRBJ2-3; TRBD1 might be the D (5 bases). V lost 4 bases, J lost 11 bases, and 13 bases lay in between. Germline V CDR1 and CDR2: DFQATT, SNEGSKA (reference sequence). This CDR3 region has 11 residues. In DNA, the CDR3 is TGCAGTGCTATCGACAGCCCGGGGCAGTATTTT. It codes for CSAIDSPGQYF.

The CDR3 here is CASSLAGGNQETQYF. The CDR3 DNA follows: TGCGCCAGCAGCTTGGCGGGGGGGAACCAAGAGACCCAGTACTTC. The rearrangement links TRBV5-1 to TRBJ2-5; TRBD2 matches 8 bases. Trimming took 0 bases from V and 0 from J; bases not matched to a gene: 1. The V gene's germline CDR1 is SGHRS and CDR2 YFSETQ. The CDR3 loop spans 15 amino acids.

V gene TRBV29-1 combines with J gene TRBJ2-5; 9 bases are a match to TRBD1. Losses at the gene ends were 6 bases for V and 4 bases for J; bases not matched to a gene: 6. Germline assignment: CDR1 SQVTM and CDR2 ANQGSEA. The CDR3 contains 13 residues. The CDR3 DNA reads TGCAGCGTCACACAGGGGGCTGTAGAGACCCAGTACTTC. Protein product: CSVTQGAVETQYF.

V and J are TRBV7-2 and TRBJ1-6; TRBD1 aligns across 8 bases. CDR1 is SGHTA, CDR2 FQGNSA, per germline. Germline trimming cut 4 bases from V and 6 bases from J; bases unmatched to any gene: 5. CDR3 size: 15 residues. CDR3 DNA sequence: TGTGCCAGCAGCTCCCAGGGGGCTAGTAATTCACCCCTCCACTTT. It codes for CASSSQGASNSPLHF.

The chain recombines TRBV27 with TRBJ2-7; D not certain. V was clipped by 0 bases and J by 6 bases, with 6 bases between them. Germline CDR1 is MNHEY and CDR2 is SMNVEV (reference sequence). The CDR3 contains 12 residues. Written as DNA, the CDR3 is TGTGCCAGCAGTTTATCAGGGTCCGAGCAGTACTTC. Translation gives CASSLSGSEQYF.

The chain uses TRBV29-1 and TRBJ2-1; D is uncertain. CDR1 is SQVTM, CDR2 ANQGSEA, per germline. Trimming took 5 bases from V and 3 from J, leaving 8 bases between them. This CDR3 comprises 12 residues. CDR3 coding DNA: TGCAGCGTTTCTATGGACTACAATGAGCAGTTCTTC. Translated: CSVSMDYNEQFF.

V and J are TRBV18 and TRBJ2-3; possibly TRBD2 for D (5 bases). The length of the CDR3 is 15 residues. Trimming left V 6 bases short and J 4 bases short, with 17 bases between. The V gene's germline CDR1 is KGHSH and CDR2 LQKENI. The CDR3 loop is CASSPGLPRPDTQYF. CDR3 bases: TGTGCCAGCTCCCCCGGACTCCCGAGGCCAGATACGCAGTATTTT.

V is TRBV7-3 and J is TRBJ2-3; D is perhaps TRBD1 or TRBD2 (5 bases each). V was pared by 0 bases and J by 4 bases, with 8 bases between. Germline V gene data show CDR1 as SGHTA and CDR2 as FQGTGA. This CDR3 has 14 residues. The CDR3 sequence: CASSLTGRADTQYF. CDR3 nucleotide sequence: TGTGCCAGCAGCTTAACGGGACGGGCAGATACGCAGTATTTT.

V and J are TRBV11-2 and TRBJ2-1; the D gene is possibly TRBD2 (6 bases). Germline-derived CDR1 and CDR2 are SGHAT and FQNNGV. The CDR3 has 14 residues. The V end was cut by 5 bases, the J end by 4 bases, with 12 bases between. The CDR3 sequence is CASSVGGLYNEQFF. The DNA for the CDR3 is TGTGCCAGCAGCGTAGGAGGACTATACAATGAGCAGTTCTTC.

The chain has TRBV5-1 and TRBJ2-5; 8 nucleotides agree with TRBD1. V gave up 4 bases and J gave up 0 bases; unmatched junction bases: 5. Germline CDR1 SGHRS, CDR2 YFSETQ. This CDR3 has 15 residues. The CDR3 nucleotides read TGCGCCAGCAGCCGGACAGGGAGCGACCAAGAGACCCAGTACTTC. This translates into CASSRTGSDQETQYF.

This chain joins TRBV5-1 and TRBJ2-7; 8 nucleotides align to TRBD2. Germline assignment: CDR1 SGHRS and CDR2 YFSETQ. The length of the CDR3 is 15 residues. J gave up 3 bases and V 2 bases, and 7 bases lay outside the gene matches. The CDR3 DNA reads TGCGCCAGCAGCTTATCTTCGCGGGGGGACTACGAGCAGTACTTC. The encoded protein is CASSLSSRGDYEQYF. The complete variable domain, with remaining parts taken from reference TRBV5-1 and TRBJ2-7, reads KAGVTQTPRYLIKTRGQQVTLSCSPISGHRSVSWYQQTPGQGLQFLFEYFSETQRNKGNFPGRFSGRQFSNSRSEMNVSTLELGDSALYLCASSLSSRGDYEQYFGPGTRLTVT.

V is TRBV2 and J is TRBJ2-1, with 7 bases that match TRBD2. The length of the CDR3 is 14 residues. With 8 bases clipped from V and 4 bases from J, the junction kept 8 bases outside the gene matches. Per germline, CDR1 SNHLY and CDR2 FYNNEI. DNA for the CDR3: TGTGCCAGCGCCGGGGGGTTAAGATACAATGAGCAGTTCTTC. This encodes CASAGGLRYNEQFF.

V gene TRBV7-9 combines with J gene TRBJ1-2, with D possibly being TRBD1 (5 bases). Trimming removed 5 bases at V and 7 bases at J, with 8 bases between. The CDR3 is 11 amino acids. Germline V gene lookup returns CDR1 SEHNR and CDR2 FQNEAQ (reference sequence). CDR3 in amino acids: CASSRQGGYTF. The DNA of the CDR3 is TGTGCCAGCAGCCGCCAGGGTGGCTACACCTTC.